These T cell receptor beta chains were read from a single sample in a study of cytomegalovirus exposure and HLA in healthy donors. Here immunoSEQ multiplex PCR was the method, and the copy in TCRdb shows in-frame clones only, minus some. The sample consists of roughly 93,000 clones, 70% to 80% of them appearing once. The material sequenced was PBMCs. Receptors were obtained from a man between 18 and 35 years old in good health and CMV-seropositive. CDR3s include the opening cysteine and the closing phenylalanine or tryptophan. A D gene is named only where the DNA matches it firmly. Size is stated for part of the rows, as once, few or many counts, or as a class when the clone is expanded.

TRBV6-6	TRBD1	TRBJ1-6	few	CASSPPPGQDNSPLHF	TGTGCCAGCAGTCCTCCCCCGGGACAGGATAATTCACCCCTCCACTTT
TRBV27	TRBD1	TRBJ1-4	-	CASSLAYRGPNEKLFF	TGTGCCAGCAGTTTAGCCTACAGGGGTCCTAATGAAAAACTGTTTTTT
TRBV4-2	-	TRBJ1-3	-	CASSQGGSSGNTIYF	TGTGCCAGCAGCCAGGGAGGATCCTCTGGAAACACCATATATTTT
TRBV5-1	TRBD1	TRBJ2-3	-	CASSLIAGGLLDTQYF	TGCGCCAGCAGCTTGATCGCAGGGGGCTTGTTGGATACGCAGTATTTT
TRBV9	-	TRBJ1-2	-	CASSVVGVGYTF	TGTGCCAGCAGCGTAGTAGGGGTTGGCTACACCTTC
TRBV7-9	TRBD1	TRBJ2-6	-	CASSQGQGEGANVLTF	TGTGCCAGCAGCCAGGGACAGGGAGAGGGGGCCAACGTCCTGACTTTC
TRBV30	TRBD1	TRBJ2-5	-	CAWSPGQGMGETQYF	TGTGCCTGGAGTCCGGGACAGGGGATGGGAGAGACCCAGTACTTC
TRBV14	-	TRBJ1-1	-	CASSQITGRAFF	TGTGCCAGCAGCCAGATAACAGGGAGAGCTTTCTTT
TRBV5-8	TRBD1	TRBJ1-2	few	CASSLAYRGPNYGYTF	TGTGCCAGCAGCTTGGCGTACAGGGGGCCGAACTATGGCTACACCTTC
TRBV28	TRBD2	TRBJ2-3	-	CASTPGGYTQYF	TGTGCCAGCACCCCGGGGGGGTATACGCAGTATTTT
TRBV27	-	TRBJ2-3	-	CASSLSGGRSTDTQYF	TGCGCCAGCAGTTTATCCGGCGGGCGAAGCACAGATACGCAGTATTTT
TRBV4-1	TRBD1	TRBJ2-2	-	CASSQEPGQGGAGELFF	TGCGCCAGCAGTCAAGAACCGGGACAGGGCGGGGCCGGGGAGCTGTTTTTT
TRBV4-1	-	TRBJ1-1	few	CASSQLSNTEAFF	TGCGCCAGCAGCCAATTATCTAACACTGAAGCTTTCTTT
TRBV2	-	TRBJ2-3	-	CASSSPSGGTDTQYF	TGTGCCAGCAGCTCTCCTAGTGGAGGGACAGATACGCAGTATTTT
TRBV7-9	TRBD2	TRBJ2-2	-	CASSFSGGQNTGELFF	TGTGCCAGCAGCTTTAGCGGGGGGCAGAACACCGGGGAGCTGTTTTTT
TRBV6-1	TRBD1	TRBJ1-2	-	CAALTGNYGYTF	TGTGCCGCCCTGACAGGGAACTATGGCTACACCTTC
TRBV20-1	-	TRBJ1-2	-	CSARGEYGYTF	TGCAGTGCTAGGGGAGAGTATGGCTACACCTTC
TRBV6-1	TRBD1	TRBJ2-1	once	CASSDGTETYNEQFF	TGTGCCAGCAGTGATGGGACAGAAACTTACAATGAGCAGTTCTTC
TRBV29-1	-	TRBJ2-1	-	CSVLGDMNNEQFF	TGCAGCGTACTAGGGGACATGAACAATGAGCAGTTCTTC
TRBV7-9	-	TRBJ2-3	-	CASSLPGSSTDTQYF	TGTGCCAGCAGCCTCCCAGGATCTAGCACAGATACGCAGTATTTT
TRBV7-8	TRBD2	TRBJ2-7	-	CASSLVGAGELEQYF	TGTGCCAGCAGCTTAGTAGGGGCGGGGGAGCTCGAGCAGTACTTC
TRBV5-4	TRBD1	TRBJ1-1	few	CASRQQGGTEAFF	TGTGCCAGCCGCCAACAGGGGGGGACTGAAGCTTTCTTT
TRBV4-2	-	TRBJ2-1	-	CASSQGLDEQFF	TGTGCCAGCAGCCAAGGTCTCGATGAGCAGTTCTTC
TRBV5-6	-	TRBJ2-7	-	CASSLVSVSGQYF	TGTGCCAGCAGCTTGGTTTCGGTAAGCGGGCAGTACTTC
TRBV5-1	TRBD2	TRBJ2-1	-	CASSPGLAGSSYNEQFF	TGCGCCAGCAGCCCCGGACTAGCGGGTAGCTCCTACAATGAGCAGTTCTTC
TRBV2	-	TRBJ2-4	-	CASSREGVNDIQYF	TGTGCCAGCAGTAGGGAGGGGGTTAATGACATTCAGTACTTC
TRBV28	-	TRBJ2-1	-	CASSFPVVPKEQFF	TGTGCCAGCAGTTTCCCGGTAGTCCCTAAGGAGCAGTTCTTC
TRBV7-9	-	TRBJ2-3	-	CASSFGTDTQYF	TGTGCCAGCAGCTTCGGCACAGATACGCAGTATTTT
TRBV29-1	-	TRBJ2-2	-	CSVIPGHNTGELFF	TGCAGCGTAATTCCGGGACACAACACCGGGGAGCTGTTTTTT
TRBV2	TRBD1	TRBJ2-7	-	CATGTGNYEQYF	TGTGCCACGGGGACAGGGAACTACGAGCAGTACTTC
TRBV23-1	-	TRBJ2-5	few	CASSTAGRRETQYF	TGCGCCAGCAGTACTGCGGGACGGCGGGAGACCCAGTACTTC
TRBV28	TRBD1	TRBJ2-7	-	CASLRQGIYEQYF	TGTGCCAGCCTACGACAGGGGATCTACGAGCAGTACTTC